This entry concerns a single TCR beta chain. TCRdb called the RT-PCR reads again in MiXCR, with one record for every CDR3 protein. The table includes tens of thousands of distinct CDR3 sequences, around 27% detected once. The data derive from a study of patients and donors after allogeneic stem cell transplantation. This CDR3 is 17 amino acids long. Germline loops: CDR1 MDHEN, CDR2 SYDVKM. V shed 1 base and J shed 4 bases, with 19 bases lying between them. The chain has TRBV28 and TRBJ1-2, with D possibly being TRBD1 (6 bases). The sample consisted of blood, either unsorted or a sorted T cell fraction (not recorded which). The clonotype was recovered from a human donor who was either an allogeneic HSCT recipient or a stem cell or donor lymphocyte infusion donor (not recorded which). It is not recorded whose cells these are; they may come from a transplant donor. Here the CDR3 reads CASSLFHSGDIFYGYTF. Written as DNA, the CDR3 is TGTGCCAGCAGTTTATTCCACTCAGGGGACATATTCTATGGCTACACCTTC.